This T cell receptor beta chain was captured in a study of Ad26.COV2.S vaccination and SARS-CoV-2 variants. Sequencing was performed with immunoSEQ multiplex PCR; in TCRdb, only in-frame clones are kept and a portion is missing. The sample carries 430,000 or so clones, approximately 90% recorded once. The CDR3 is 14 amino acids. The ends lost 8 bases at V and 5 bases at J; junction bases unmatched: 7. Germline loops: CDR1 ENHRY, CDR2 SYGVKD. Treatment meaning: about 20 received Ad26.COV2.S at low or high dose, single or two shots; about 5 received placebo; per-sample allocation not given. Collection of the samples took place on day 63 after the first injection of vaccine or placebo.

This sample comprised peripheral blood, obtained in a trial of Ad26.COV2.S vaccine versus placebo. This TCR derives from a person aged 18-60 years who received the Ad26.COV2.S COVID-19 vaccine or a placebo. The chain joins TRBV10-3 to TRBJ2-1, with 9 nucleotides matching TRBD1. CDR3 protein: CAIAPGTGNNEQFF. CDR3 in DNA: TGTGCCATCGCCCCCGGGACAGGGAACAATGAGCAGTTCTTC.